The 13 T cell receptor beta chains reported below all come from one sample, sequenced in a study of early T cells in non-severe SARS-CoV-2 infection. TCRdb called the 5' RACE reads again in MiXCR, with one record for every CDR3 protein. Here the sample spans fewer than 30,000 distinct CDR3 sequences, 4.4% being singletons. Sequencing input: whole blood. The receptor source for this set is an adult who was a healthcare worker with PCR-confirmed SARS-CoV-2 infection or an uninfected control (not recorded which).

This clonotype occurred many times. The gene calls are TRBV29-1 and TRBJ2-7; TRBD1 matches at 7 bases. J lost 3 bases, V lost 0 bases, and 2 bases had no gene match. The V gene's germline CDR1 is SQVTM and CDR2 ANQGSEA. This CDR3 contains 13 residues. In DNA, the CDR3 is TGCAGCGTTGAAGAAGGGGGCGGCTACGAGCAGTACTTC. It specifies CSVEEGGGYEQYF.

This clonotype turned up a few times. The chain links TRBV11-2 to TRBJ1-1; no definite D call. The V and J ends lost 0 bases and 7 bases respectively, with 9 bases between them. The germline gives CDR1 SGHAT, CDR2 FQNNGV. CDR3 size: 13 residues. Written as DNA, the CDR3 is TGTGCCAGCAGCTTAGACCCGCCCAGTGAAGCTTTCTTT. It translates to CASSLDPPSEAFF.

This clonotype was recorded at least ten times. The V and J genes are TRBV20-1 and TRBJ2-7; D may correspond to TRBD1 or TRBD2 (6 bases each). Germline CDR1 DFQATT, CDR2 SNEGSKA (reference sequence). The length of the CDR3 is 16 residues. The ends were cut back, 3 bases at V and 3 bases at J, with 21 bases in the middle. The CDR3, as DNA: TGCAGTGCTAGGTCGATCGACCGCGGGACACACTACGAGCAGTACTTC. It yields the protein CSARSIDRGTHYEQYF.

This clonotype was seen at least ten times. The V and J genes are TRBV6-2 or TRBV6-3 and TRBJ2-6, with 11 bases fitting TRBD2. In germline, CDR1 is MNHEY, CDR2 SVGEGT. Germline trimming cut 7 bases from V and 4 bases from J; bases unmatched to any gene: 6. CDR3 length equals 16 residues. The CDR3 spells CASNGLAGSGANVLTF. The CDR3 coding sequence is TGTGCCAGCAACGGACTAGCGGGTTCCGGGGCCAACGTCCTGACTTTC.

This clonotype was counted many times. The gene calls are TRBV19 and TRBJ2-6; D remains unclear. Deletions cut 6 bases from V and 1 base from J, with 10 bases between. The CDR3 is 15 residues long. Germline CDR1 is LNHDA and CDR2 is SQIVND (reference sequence). CDR3 coding DNA: TGTGCCAGTAGCACTGGTATTTCTGGGGCCAACGTCCTGACTTTC. Protein product: CASSTGISGANVLTF.

This clonotype was observed many times. The chain recombines TRBV14 with TRBJ1-6, with D maybe TRBD1 (5 bases). V gave up 0 bases and J gave up 8 bases, with 17 bases separating them. CDR1 is SGHDN, CDR2 FVKESK, per germline. The CDR3 runs 17 residues. The CDR3 nucleotides read TGTGCCAGCAGCCAAGATTGGGGCTCCGGTAATTATTCACCCCTCCACTTT. Translating gives CASSQDWGSGNYSPLHF.

This clonotype was counted many times. V gene TRBV9 combines with J gene TRBJ1-6, with 8 bases lining up with TRBD1. This CDR3 comprises 16 residues. Germline V gives CDR1 SGDLS, CDR2 YYNGEE. The J segment lost 10 bases and the V segment lost 0 bases, leaving 9 bases of the junction unmatched. This chain's CDR3 is CASSVGDGTGTSPLHF. CDR3 DNA: TGTGCCAGCAGCGTAGGAGATGGGACAGGTACCTCACCCCTCCACTTT.

The chain links TRBV10-3 to TRBJ1-6, with 7 bases identical to TRBD1. The CDR3 extends over 13 amino acids. Germline V lookup: CDR1 ENHRY, CDR2 SYGVKD. The ends lost 8 bases at V and 7 bases at J; junction bases unmatched: 5. In DNA, the CDR3 is TGTGCCATCGCGGGACAGATCAATTCACCCCTCCACTTT. Its protein is CAIAGQINSPLHF.

The table lists this clonotype with many counts. V and J are TRBV6-5 and TRBJ1-2, with D uncertain. CDR1 MNHEY and CDR2 SVGAGI come from the germline V gene. The CDR3 is 14 residues long. The V end was cut by 0 bases, the J end by 2 bases, with 7 bases between. As DNA, the CDR3 is TGTGCCAGCAGTTACTCGCGAGGGAACTATGGCTACACCTTC. Amino acid sequence: CASSYSRGNYGYTF.

Ten or more counts support this clonotype. V usage is TRBV7-2 and J usage is TRBJ1-5; D perhaps matches TRBD1 (6 bases). The CDR3 extends over 15 amino acids. The V gene's germline CDR1 is SGHTA and CDR2 FQGNSA. The ends were cut back, 3 bases at V and 3 bases at J, with 12 bases in the middle. The DNA for the CDR3 is TGTGCCAGCAGCTTCCAGGGGACGGTCAATCAGCCCCAGCATTTT. Translation gives CASSFQGTVNQPQHF.

This clonotype was seen ten or more times. In nucleotides, the CDR3 is TGCGCCAGCAGCTCTGGCAACTCACTGAGCTCCTACAATGAGCAGTTCTTC. Its protein product is CASSSGNSLSSYNEQFF. The chain recombines TRBV5-1 with TRBJ2-1; D not certain. V lost 3 bases and J 0 bases, leaving 16 bases between the germline ends. Germline V gives CDR1 SGHRS, CDR2 YFSETQ. The CDR3 consists of 17 residues.

This clonotype was counted ten times or more. The chain recombines TRBV12-3 or TRBV12-4 with TRBJ2-3; D might be TRBD2 (6 bases). V lost 7 bases and J 4 bases, leaving 18 bases between the germline ends. The CDR3 is 15 amino acids. As DNA, the CDR3 is TGTGCCAGCAACGCAGCGGGCTCAAGGGCAGATACGCAGTATTTT. It codes for CASNAAGSRADTQYF.

This clonotype was seen ten or more times. The chain carries TRBV5-1 and TRBJ2-4, with a weak D call TRBD2 (5 bases). V was pared by 1 base and J by 0 bases, with 11 bases between. The CDR3 has 16 amino acids. Germline loops: CDR1 SGHRS, CDR2 YFSETQ. The CDR3 DNA reads TGCGCCAGCAGCTTGACGGTTCTAGCAGCCAAAAACATTCAGTACTTC. This translates into CASSLTVLAAKNIQYF.